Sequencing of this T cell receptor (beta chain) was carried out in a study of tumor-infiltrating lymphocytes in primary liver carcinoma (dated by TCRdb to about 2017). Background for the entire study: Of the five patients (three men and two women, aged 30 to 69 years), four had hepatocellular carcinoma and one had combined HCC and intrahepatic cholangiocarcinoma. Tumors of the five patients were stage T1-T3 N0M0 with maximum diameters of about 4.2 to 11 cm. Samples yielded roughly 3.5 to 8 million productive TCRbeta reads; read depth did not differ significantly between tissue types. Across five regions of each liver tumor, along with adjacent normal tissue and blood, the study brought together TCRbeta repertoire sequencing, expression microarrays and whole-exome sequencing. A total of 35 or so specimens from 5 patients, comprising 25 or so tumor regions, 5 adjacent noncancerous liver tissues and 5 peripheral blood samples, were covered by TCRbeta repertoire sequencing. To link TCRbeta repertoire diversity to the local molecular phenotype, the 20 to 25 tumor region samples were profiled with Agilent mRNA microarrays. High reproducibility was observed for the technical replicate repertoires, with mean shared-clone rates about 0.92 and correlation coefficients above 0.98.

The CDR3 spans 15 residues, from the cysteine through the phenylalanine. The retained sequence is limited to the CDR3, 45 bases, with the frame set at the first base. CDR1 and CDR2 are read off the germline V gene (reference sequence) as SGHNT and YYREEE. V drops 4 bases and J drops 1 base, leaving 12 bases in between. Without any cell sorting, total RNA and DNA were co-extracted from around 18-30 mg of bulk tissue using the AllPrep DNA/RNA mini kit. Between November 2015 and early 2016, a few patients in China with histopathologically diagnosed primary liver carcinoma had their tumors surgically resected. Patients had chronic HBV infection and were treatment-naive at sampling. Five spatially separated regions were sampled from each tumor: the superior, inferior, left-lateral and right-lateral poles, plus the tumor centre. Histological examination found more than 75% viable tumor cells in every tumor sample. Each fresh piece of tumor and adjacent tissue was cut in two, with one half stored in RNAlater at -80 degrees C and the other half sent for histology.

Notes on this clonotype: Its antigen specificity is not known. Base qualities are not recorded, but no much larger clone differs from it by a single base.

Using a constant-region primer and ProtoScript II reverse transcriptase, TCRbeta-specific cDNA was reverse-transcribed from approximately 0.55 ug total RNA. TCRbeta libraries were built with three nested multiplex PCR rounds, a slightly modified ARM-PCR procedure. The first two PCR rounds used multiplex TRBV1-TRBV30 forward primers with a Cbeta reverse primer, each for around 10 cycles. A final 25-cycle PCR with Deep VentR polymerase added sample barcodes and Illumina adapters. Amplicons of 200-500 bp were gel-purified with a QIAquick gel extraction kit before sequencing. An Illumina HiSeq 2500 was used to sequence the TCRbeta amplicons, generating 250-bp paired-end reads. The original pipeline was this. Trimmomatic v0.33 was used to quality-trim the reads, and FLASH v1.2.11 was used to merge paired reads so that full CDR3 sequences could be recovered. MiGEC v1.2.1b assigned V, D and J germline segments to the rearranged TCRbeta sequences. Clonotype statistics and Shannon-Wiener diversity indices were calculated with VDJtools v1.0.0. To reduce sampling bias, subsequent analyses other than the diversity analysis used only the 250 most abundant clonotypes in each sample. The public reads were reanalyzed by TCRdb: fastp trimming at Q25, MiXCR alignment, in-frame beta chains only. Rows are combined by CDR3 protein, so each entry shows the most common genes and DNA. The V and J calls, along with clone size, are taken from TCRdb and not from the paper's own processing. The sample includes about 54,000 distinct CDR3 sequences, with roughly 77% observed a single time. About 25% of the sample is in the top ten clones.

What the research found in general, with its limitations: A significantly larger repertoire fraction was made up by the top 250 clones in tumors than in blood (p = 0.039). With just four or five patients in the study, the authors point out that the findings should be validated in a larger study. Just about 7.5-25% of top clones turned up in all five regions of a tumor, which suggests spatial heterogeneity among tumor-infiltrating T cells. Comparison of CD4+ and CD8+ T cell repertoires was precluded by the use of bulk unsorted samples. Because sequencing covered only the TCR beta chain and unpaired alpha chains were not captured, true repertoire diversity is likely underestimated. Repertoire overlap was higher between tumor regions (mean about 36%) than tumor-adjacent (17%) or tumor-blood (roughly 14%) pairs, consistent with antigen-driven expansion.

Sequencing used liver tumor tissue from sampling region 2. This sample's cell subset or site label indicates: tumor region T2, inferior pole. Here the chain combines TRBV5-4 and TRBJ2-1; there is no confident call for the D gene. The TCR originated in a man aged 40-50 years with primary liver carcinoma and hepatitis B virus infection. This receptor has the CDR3 CASSAGYTSYNEQFF. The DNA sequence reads TGTGCCAGCAGCGCCGGTTACACGTCCTACAATGAGCAGTTCTTC.